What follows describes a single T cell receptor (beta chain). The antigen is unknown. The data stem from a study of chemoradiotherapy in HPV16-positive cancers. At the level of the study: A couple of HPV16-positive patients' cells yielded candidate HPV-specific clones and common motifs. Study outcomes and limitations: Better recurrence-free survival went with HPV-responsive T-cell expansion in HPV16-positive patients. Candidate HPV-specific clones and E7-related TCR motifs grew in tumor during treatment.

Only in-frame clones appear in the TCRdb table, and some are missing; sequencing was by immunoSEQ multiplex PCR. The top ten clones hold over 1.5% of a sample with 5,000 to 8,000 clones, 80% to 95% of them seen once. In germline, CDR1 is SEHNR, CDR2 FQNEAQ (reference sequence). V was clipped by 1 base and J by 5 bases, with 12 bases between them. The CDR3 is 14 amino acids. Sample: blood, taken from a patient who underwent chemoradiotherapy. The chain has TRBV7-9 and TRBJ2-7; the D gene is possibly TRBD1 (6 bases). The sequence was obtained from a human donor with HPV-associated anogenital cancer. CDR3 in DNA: TGTGCCAGCAGCTTAGGTACAGGGATCCACGAGCAGTACTTC. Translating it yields CASSLGTGIHEQYF.